The sequence of this T cell receptor (beta chain) was determined in a study of cytomegalovirus exposure and HLA in healthy donors. Study summary: Out of about 180 million T cells, an earlier analysis found 117 million unique TCR beta sequences in total. Study-level points and caveats: A previous analysis found most TCR beta V segments productive roughly 87% or roughly 30% of the time. A later analysis found common viral pathogens apparently linked to several of the most significant clusters. Reports indicate that TCR beta sequences accurately predicted the HLA-A and HLA-B alleles of most subjects.

Turning to this clone: Its antigen is unknown.

Germline lookup yields CDR1 MDHEN and CDR2 SYDVKM. This CDR3 has 12 amino acids. Trimming stripped 5 bases from V and 3 bases from J, with 7 bases between. A multiplex PCR was run with 60 Vbeta primers and 13 Jbeta primers. Sequencing was performed with immunoSEQ multiplex PCR; in TCRdb, only in-frame clones are kept and a portion is missing. The sample contains 200,000 to 250,000 clones, approximately 80% of which appear only once. This sequence originates from a man aged 40-49 years in good health and CMV-seronegative. The source material was PBMCs. The chain combines TRBV28 with TRBJ1-1; D unresolved. This chain's CDR3 is CASSPSDTEAFF. DNA of the CDR3: TGTGCCAGCAGTCCCTCGGACACTGAAGCTTTCTTT. Variable domain in full (rest from reference TRBV28 and TRBJ1-1): DVKVTQSSRYLVKRTGEKVFLECVQDMDHENMFWYRQDPGLGLRLIYFSYDVKMKEKGDIPEGYSVSREKKERFSLILESASTNQTSMYLCASSPSDTEAFFGQGTRLTVV.